This T cell receptor (beta chain) was captured by sequencing in a study of T cell repertoires in cytomegalovirus infection. TCRdb processed the reads anew with MiXCR; each CDR3 protein has one entry. Of more than 150,000 distinct CDR3 sequences in the sample, roughly a fifth are singletons; the top ten hold around 3.2%. This CDR3 contains 11 residues. Deletions cut 3 bases from V and 5 bases from J, with 4 bases between. Germline-derived CDR1 and CDR2 are LNHDA and SQIVND (reference sequence). Material: PBMCs. The rearrangement uses TRBV19 and TRBJ1-1; D not resolved. The sequence derives from a human donor in good health (CMV status not recorded). Some clones in this sample may be carry-over from other donors' samples. CDR3 residues: CASSMLTEAFF. The CDR3 nucleotides are TGTGCCAGTAGTATGCTTACTGAAGCTTTCTTT.